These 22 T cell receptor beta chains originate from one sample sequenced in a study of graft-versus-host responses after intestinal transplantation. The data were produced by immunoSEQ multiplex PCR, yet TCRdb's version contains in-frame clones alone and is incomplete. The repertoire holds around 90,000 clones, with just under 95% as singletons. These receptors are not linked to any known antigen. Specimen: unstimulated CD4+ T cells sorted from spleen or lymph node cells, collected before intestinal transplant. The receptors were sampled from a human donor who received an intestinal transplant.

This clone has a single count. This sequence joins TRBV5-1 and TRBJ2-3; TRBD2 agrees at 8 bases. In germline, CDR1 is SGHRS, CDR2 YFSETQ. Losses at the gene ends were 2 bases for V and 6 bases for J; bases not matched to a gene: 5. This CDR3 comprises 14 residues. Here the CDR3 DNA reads TGCGCCAGCAGCTTTCGGGAGGGCTCGGATACGCAGTATTTT. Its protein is CASSFREGSDTQYF. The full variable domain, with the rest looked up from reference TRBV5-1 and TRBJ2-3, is KAGVTQTPRYLIKTRGQQVTLSCSPISGHRSVSWYQQTPGQGLQFLFEYFSETQRNKGNFPGRFSGRQFSNSRSEMNVSTLELGDSALYLCASSFREGSDTQYFGPGTRLTVL.

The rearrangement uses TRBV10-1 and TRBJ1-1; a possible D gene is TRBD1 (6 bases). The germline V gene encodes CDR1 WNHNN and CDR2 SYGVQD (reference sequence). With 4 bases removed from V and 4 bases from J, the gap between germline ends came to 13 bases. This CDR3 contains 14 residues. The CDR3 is CASSVTGIGTEAFF. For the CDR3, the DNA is TGCGCCAGCAGTGTTACAGGGATAGGCACTGAAGCTTTCTTT.

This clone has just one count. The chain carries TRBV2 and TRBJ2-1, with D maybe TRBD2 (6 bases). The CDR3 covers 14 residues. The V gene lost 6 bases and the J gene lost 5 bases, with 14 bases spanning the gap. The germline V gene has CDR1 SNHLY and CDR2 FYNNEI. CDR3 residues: CASRIRESDNEQFF. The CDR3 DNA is TGTGCCAGCAGGATCCGGGAGTCCGACAATGAGCAGTTCTTC.

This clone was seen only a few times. Written as DNA, the CDR3 is TGTGCCAGCAGCTTACTAGCGGGACGAAACAATGAGCAGTTCTTC. Protein: CASSLLAGRNNEQFF. This chain connects TRBV6-1 to TRBJ2-1; TRBD2 matches 10 bases. V shed 6 bases, J shed 5 bases, and the junction held 7 bases outside the gene matches. Germline V lookup: CDR1 MNHNS, CDR2 SASEGT. This CDR3 contains 15 residues.

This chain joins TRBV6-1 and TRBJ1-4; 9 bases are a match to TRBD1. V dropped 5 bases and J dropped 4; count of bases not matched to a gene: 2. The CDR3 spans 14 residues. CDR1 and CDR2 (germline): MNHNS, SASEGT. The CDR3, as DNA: TGTGCCAGCAGTTTGGACAGGGGTAATGAAAAACTGTTTTTT. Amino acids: CASSLDRGNEKLFF.

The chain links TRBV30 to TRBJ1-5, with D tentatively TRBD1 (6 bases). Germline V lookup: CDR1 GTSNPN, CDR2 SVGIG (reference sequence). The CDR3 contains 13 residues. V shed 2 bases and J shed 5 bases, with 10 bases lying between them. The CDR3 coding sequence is TGTGCCTGGAGTAGGGCAGGGGATCAGCCCCAGCATTTT. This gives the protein CAWSRAGDQPQHF.

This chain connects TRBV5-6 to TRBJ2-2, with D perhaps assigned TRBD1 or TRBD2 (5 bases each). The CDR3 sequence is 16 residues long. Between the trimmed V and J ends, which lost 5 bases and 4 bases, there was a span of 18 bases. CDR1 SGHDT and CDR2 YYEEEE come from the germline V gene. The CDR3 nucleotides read TGTGCCAGCAGTTATTCCTCCCGGGGCTTCACCGGGGAGCTGTTTTTT. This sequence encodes CASSYSSRGFTGELFF.

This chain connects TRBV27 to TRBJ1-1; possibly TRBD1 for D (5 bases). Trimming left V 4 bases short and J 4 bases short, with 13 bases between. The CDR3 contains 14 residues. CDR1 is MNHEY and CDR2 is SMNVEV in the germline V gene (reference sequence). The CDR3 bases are TGTGCCAGCAGTTCTGCCAGGGTGTCCACTGAAGCTTTCTTT. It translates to CASSSARVSTEAFF.

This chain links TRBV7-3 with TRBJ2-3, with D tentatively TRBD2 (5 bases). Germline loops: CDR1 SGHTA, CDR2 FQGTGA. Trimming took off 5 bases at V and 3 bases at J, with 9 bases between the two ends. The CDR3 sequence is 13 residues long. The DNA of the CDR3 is TGTGCCAGCAGCACGACGGGAACAGATACGCAGTATTTT. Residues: CASSTTGTDTQYF.

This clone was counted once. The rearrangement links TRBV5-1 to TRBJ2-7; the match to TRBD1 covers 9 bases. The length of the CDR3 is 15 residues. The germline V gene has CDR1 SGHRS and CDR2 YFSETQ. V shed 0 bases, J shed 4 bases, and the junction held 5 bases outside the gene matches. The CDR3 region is CASSLDGTGRYEQYF. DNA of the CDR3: TGCGCCAGCAGCTTGGACGGGACAGGGAGGTACGAGCAGTACTTC.

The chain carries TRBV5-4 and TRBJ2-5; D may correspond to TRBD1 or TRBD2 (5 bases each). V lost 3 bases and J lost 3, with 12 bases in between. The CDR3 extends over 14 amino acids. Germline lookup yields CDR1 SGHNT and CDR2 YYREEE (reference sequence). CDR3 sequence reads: CASSWTGREETQYF. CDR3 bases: TGTGCCAGCAGCTGGACGGGACGGGAAGAGACCCAGTACTTC.

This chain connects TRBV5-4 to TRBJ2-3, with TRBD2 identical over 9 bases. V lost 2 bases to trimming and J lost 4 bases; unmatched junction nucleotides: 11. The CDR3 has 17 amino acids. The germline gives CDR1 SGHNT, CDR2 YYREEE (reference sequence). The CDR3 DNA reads TGTGCCAGCAGCTTTGCAGGTCGCGGGAGGGCCGCAGATACGCAGTATTTT. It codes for CASSFAGRGRAADTQYF.

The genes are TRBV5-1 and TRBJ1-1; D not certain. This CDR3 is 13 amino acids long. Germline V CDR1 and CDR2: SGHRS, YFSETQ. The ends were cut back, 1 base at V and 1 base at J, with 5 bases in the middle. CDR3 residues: CASSLWANTEAFF. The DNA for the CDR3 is TGCGCCAGCAGCTTGTGGGCGAACACTGAAGCTTTCTTT.

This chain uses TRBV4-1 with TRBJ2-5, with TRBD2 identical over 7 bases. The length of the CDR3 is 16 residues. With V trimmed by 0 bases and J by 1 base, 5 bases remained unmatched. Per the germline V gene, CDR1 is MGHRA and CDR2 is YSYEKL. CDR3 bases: TGCGCCAGCAGCCAAGATGACTCGGGAGGCCAAGAGACCCAGTACTTC. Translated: CASSQDDSGGQETQYF.

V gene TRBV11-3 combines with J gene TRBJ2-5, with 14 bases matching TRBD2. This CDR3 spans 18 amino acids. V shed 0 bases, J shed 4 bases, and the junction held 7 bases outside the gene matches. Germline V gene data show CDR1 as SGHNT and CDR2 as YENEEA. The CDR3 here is CASSLEGYGLAGGETQYF. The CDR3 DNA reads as TGTGCCAGCAGCTTAGAGGGCTACGGACTAGCGGGAGGAGAGACCCAGTACTTC.

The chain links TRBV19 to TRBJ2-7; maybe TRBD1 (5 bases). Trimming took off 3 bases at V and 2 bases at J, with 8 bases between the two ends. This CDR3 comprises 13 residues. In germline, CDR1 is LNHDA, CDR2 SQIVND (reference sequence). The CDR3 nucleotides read TGTGCCAGTAGTATCCAGGGTACCTACGAGCAGTACTTC. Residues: CASSIQGTYEQYF. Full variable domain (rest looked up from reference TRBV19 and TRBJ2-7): DGGITQSPKYLFRKEGQNVTLSCEQNLNHDAMYWYRQDPGQGLRLIYYSQIVNDFQKGDIAEGYSVSREKKESFPLTVTSAQKNPTAFYLCASSIQGTYEQYFGPGTRLTVT.

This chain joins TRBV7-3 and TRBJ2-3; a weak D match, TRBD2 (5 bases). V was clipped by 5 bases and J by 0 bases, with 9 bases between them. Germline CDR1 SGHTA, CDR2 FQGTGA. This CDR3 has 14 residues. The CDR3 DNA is TGTGCCAGCAGCCCTGGGAGAAGCACAGATACGCAGTATTTT. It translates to CASSPGRSTDTQYF. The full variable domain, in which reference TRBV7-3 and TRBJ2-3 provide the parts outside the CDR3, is GAGVSQTPSNKVTEKGKYVELRCDPISGHTALYWYRQSLGQGPEFLIYFQGTGAADDSGLPNDRFFAVRPEGSVSTLKIQRTERGDSAVYLCASSPGRSTDTQYFGPGTRLTVL.

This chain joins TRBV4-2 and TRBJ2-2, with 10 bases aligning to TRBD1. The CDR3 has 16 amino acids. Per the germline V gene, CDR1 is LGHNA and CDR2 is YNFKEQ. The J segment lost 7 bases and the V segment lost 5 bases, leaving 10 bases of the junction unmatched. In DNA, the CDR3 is TGTGCCAGCAGCAATCCGACAGGGGGCAGGGACGGGGAGCTGTTTTTT. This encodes CASSNPTGGRDGELFF.

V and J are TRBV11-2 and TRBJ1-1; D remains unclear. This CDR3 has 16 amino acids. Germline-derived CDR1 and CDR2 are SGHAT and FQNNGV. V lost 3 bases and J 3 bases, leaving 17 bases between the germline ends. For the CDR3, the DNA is TGTGCCAGCAGCTTGGAAGGGCCCCCCCTGGACACTGAAGCTTTCTTT. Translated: CASSLEGPPLDTEAFF.

The CDR3 DNA is TGTGCCAGCTCACCAGCAACGAACACTGAAGCTTTCTTT. Its translation: CASSPATNTEAFF. V usage is TRBV18 and J usage is TRBJ1-1; D gene uncertain. There are 13 residues in the CDR3. Trimming took off 2 bases at V and 1 base at J, with 5 bases between the two ends. Germline CDR1 is KGHSH and CDR2 is LQKENI.

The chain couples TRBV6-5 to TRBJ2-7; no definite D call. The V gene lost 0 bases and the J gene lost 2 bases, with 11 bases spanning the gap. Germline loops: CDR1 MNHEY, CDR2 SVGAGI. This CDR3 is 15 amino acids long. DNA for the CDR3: TGTGCCAGCAGTTACTCGTCCAGCTCGCCCTACGAGCAGTACTTC. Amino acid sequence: CASSYSSSSPYEQYF.

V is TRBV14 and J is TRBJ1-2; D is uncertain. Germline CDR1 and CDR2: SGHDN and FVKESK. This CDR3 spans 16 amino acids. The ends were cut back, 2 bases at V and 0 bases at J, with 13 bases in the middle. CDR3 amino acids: CASSQRGGRTNYGYTF. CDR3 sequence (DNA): TGTGCCAGCAGCCAACGGGGAGGACGTACTAACTATGGCTACACCTTC.